Listed below are T cell receptor beta chains from one sample, sequenced in a study of neoadjuvant anti-PD-1 for oral cavity cancer. Clones were sequenced by immunoSEQ multiplex PCR, and TCRdb holds only the in-frame ones, with some missing. This sample has roughly 13,000 clones; around 70% occur once, and the top ten carry less than 3.5%. Here the sequenced sample was PBMCs, taken after nivolumab (anti-PD-1) treatment. The receptors come from a person aged 35-80 years with oral cavity squamous cell carcinoma. CDR3s include the opening cysteine and the closing phenylalanine or tryptophan. The order of the fields is J gene, V gene, clone size, D gene, CDR3 DNA, CDR3 protein. A D gene is named only where the DNA matches it firmly. Size is omitted from some rows. Given values are once, few, many or a class for expanded clones.

TRBJ2-7,TRBV27,few,TRBD2,TGTGCCAGCAGTCCCGGGGGGGCCGGGAGCGAGCAGTACTTC,CASSPGGAGSEQYF
TRBJ2-2,TRBV10-3,.,TRBD1,TGTGCCATCAGTGACGGGACAGGGGCCACCGGGGAGCTGTTTTTT,CAISDGTGATGELFF
TRBJ2-2,TRBV5-1,.,TRBD2,TGCGCCAGCAGCCTGACTAGCGGGAGCACCGGGGAGCTGTTTTTT,CASSLTSGSTGELFF
TRBJ2-7,TRBV4-1,few,.,TGCGCCAGCAGTCTTGACAGTGCCAAGTACGGGCAGTACTTC,CASSLDSAKYGQYF
TRBJ2-3,TRBV30,.,.,TGTGCCTGGAGGGCCGGACCGACCTTCACAGATACGCAGTATTTT,CAWRAGPTFTDTQYF
TRBJ2-7,TRBV7-8,.,TRBD1,TGTGCCAGCATACCGACAGGGGGACCCTACGAGCAGTACTTC,CASIPTGGPYEQYF
TRBJ2-7,TRBV4-2,few,.,TGTGCCAGCAGCCAAGATACAGGCCCCTACGAGCAGTACTTC,CASSQDTGPYEQYF
TRBJ2-1,TRBV10-1,.,TRBD1,TGCGCCAGCAGCCCTGGACAGGGCGTGTCCTACAATGAGCAGTTCTTC,CASSPGQGVSYNEQFF
TRBJ1-1,TRBV14,.,TRBD1,TGTGCCAGCAGCCAACAGGGGGCTGTAGGCACTGAAGCTTTCTTT,CASSQQGAVGTEAFF
TRBJ2-7,TRBV2,.,.,TGTGCCAGCAGTGAAAACTCCTACGAGCAGTACTTC,CASSENSYEQYF
TRBJ2-1,TRBV6-5,.,.,TGTGCCACCCAGTTGAAAGGTGAGCAGTTCTTC,CATQLKGEQFF
TRBJ2-3,TRBV30,once,.,TGTGCCTGGAGTGGGGCTAGCTTGCGAGATACGCAGTATTTT,CAWSGASLRDTQYF
TRBJ2-2,TRBV27,few,TRBD2,TGTGCCAGCAGTGGGGTCGGGACTAGCGGATACACCGGGGAGCTGTTTTTT,CASSGVGTSGYTGELFF
TRBJ2-2,TRBV7-6,medium-sized,TRBD1,TGTGCCAGCAGCTCGGGACAGGGGGCCACCGGGGAGCTGTTTTTT,CASSSGQGATGELFF
TRBJ2-3,TRBV2,.,.,TGTGCCAGCAGAAATGCGCTAGCGTTAGTCACAGATACGCAGTATTTT,CASRNALALVTDTQYF
TRBJ1-2,TRBV7-3,few,TRBD1,TGTGCCAGCAGCCCGGGACAGGGAGATGGCTACACCTTC,CASSPGQGDGYTF